Included here is one T cell receptor (beta chain) sequence, with context. Its target is unknown. TCRdb passed the reads through MiXCR, listing each CDR3 protein once. Among hundreds of thousands of distinct CDR3 sequences listed, 31% were seen once. Trimming removed 8 bases from V and 1 base from J; junction bases left unmatched: 0. The CDR3 covers 14 residues. Germline V lookup: CDR1 ENHRY, CDR2 SYGVKD. The data belong to a study of T cell repertoires in cytomegalovirus infection. Overall study: Both a matching HLA type and CMV infection were indicated by public TCR beta signatures.

The chain has TRBV10-3 and TRBJ1-6; TRBD1 agrees at 9 bases. The TCR originated in a human donor in good health (CMV status not recorded). Some clones in this sample may be carry-over from other donors' samples. Here the sequenced sample was cultured CD8+ T cells from PBMCs, taken from culture after CMV antigen stimulation. The CDR3 nucleotides are TGTGCCATCGGGACAGGGTCCTATAATTCACCCCTCCACTTT. It translates to CAIGTGSYNSPLHF.